The 17 T cell receptor beta chains reported below all come from one sample, sequenced in a study of CD8 T cells in Susac syndrome. Roughly 0.45 to 1 ug RNA was reverse transcribed with random hexamers. MiXCR, applied by TCRdb to the immunoSEQ multiplex PCR reads, yields one record per CDR3 protein. The sample lists about 140,000 distinct CDR3 sequences; 95% were seen once. The specimen was CD4+ T cells from PBMCs. Every receptor here comes from a human donor with Susac syndrome.

The J gene is TRBJ2-3, the V gene TRBV29-1; D is perhaps TRBD2 (6 bases). Germline V gene sequence: CDR1 SQVTM, CDR2 ANQGSEA. CDR3 length: 13 amino acids. V gave up 3 bases and J gave up 0 bases, with 7 bases separating them. CDR3 sequence: CSVEGTSTDTQYF. CDR3 DNA sequence: TGCAGCGTTGAGGGGACTAGCACAGATACGCAGTATTTT.

This clonotype was recorded once. The chain is built from TRBV3-1 and TRBJ2-5; D may correspond to TRBD1 or TRBD2 (5 bases each). Germline lookup yields CDR1 LGHDT and CDR2 YNNKEL (reference sequence). The CDR3 has 13 residues. V lost 6 bases to trimming and J lost 4 bases, with 12 bases between them. CDR3 protein: CASRPGPLETQYF. Here the CDR3 DNA reads TGTGCCAGCAGACCGGGGCCATTAGAGACCCAGTACTTC.

This clonotype was recorded only once. V gene TRBV20-1 combines with J gene TRBJ1-3; D is possibly TRBD1 (6 bases). The CDR3 is made up of 14 amino acids. The V end lost 6 bases, the J end lost 0 bases, and 12 bases lay between the germline ends. Germline loops: CDR1 DFQATT, CDR2 SNEGSKA (reference sequence). In DNA, the CDR3 is TGCAGTGCAAGGGAGGGGGTCTCTGGAAACACCATATATTTT. Translation: CSAREGVSGNTIYF.

The genes are TRBV9 and TRBJ1-2; TRBD1 matches at 11 bases. J gave up 7 bases and V 3 bases, and 11 bases lay outside the gene matches. Germline V gene sequence: CDR1 SGDLS, CDR2 YYNGEE. The CDR3 is 16 residues long. The CDR3 bases are TGTGCCAGCAGCGGATCAACCGGGACAGGGGGTGTTGGCTACACCTTC. Translated: CASSGSTGTGGVGYTF.

The rearrangement uses TRBV30 and TRBJ2-5; TRBD2 matches at 7 bases. CDR3 length equals 14 residues. The germline gives CDR1 GTSNPN, CDR2 SVGIG (reference sequence). V lost 5 bases to trimming and J lost 2 bases; unmatched junction nucleotides: 8. CDR3 in DNA: TGTGCCTGGGCCCCCCTAGCGGTTCAAGAGACCCAGTACTTC. Protein product: CAWAPLAVQETQYF. Complete variable domain (other parts from reference TRBV30 and TRBJ2-5): SQTIHQWPATLVQPVGSPLSLECTVEGTSNPNLYWYRQAAGRGLQLLFYSVGIGQISSEVPQNLSASRPQDRQFILSSKKLLLSDSGFYLCAWAPLAVQETQYFGPGTRLLVL.

CDR3 in DNA: TGTGCCAGCTCACCACAGACAGGGCAGCCCCAGCATTTT. Translated: CASSPQTGQPQHF. The chain couples TRBV18 to TRBJ1-5; 7 positions match TRBD1. The CDR3 is 13 amino acids. Losses at the gene ends were 1 base for V and 7 bases for J; bases not matched to a gene: 1. Germline-derived CDR1 and CDR2 are KGHSH and LQKENI. Complete variable domain (other parts from reference TRBV18 and TRBJ1-5): NAGVMQNPRHLVRRRGQEARLRCSPMKGHSHVYWYRQLPEEGLKFMVYLQKENIIDESGMPKERFSAEFPKEGPSILRIQQVVRGDSAAYFCASSPQTGQPQHFGDGTRLSIL.

This chain connects TRBV7-8 to TRBJ2-4, with 14 nucleotides matching TRBD2. J gave up 0 bases and V 4 bases, and 5 bases lay outside the gene matches. The germline V gene has CDR1 SGHVS and CDR2 FQNEAQ. There are 18 residues in the CDR3. The CDR3 nucleotides read TGTGCCAGCAGCTCGGGACTAGCGGGGGTCTCAGCCAAAAACATTCAGTACTTC. This sequence encodes CASSSGLAGVSAKNIQYF.

The chain combines TRBV12-5 with TRBJ2-7, with TRBD1 matching 8 bases. From germline, CDR1 is LGHNT and CDR2 FRNRAP. The V segment lost 5 bases and the J segment 1 base; nucleotides outside the gene matches: 1. The CDR3 runs 13 residues. The CDR3 spells CASGGDRSYEQYF. CDR3 DNA: TGTGCTAGTGGTGGGGACAGGTCCTACGAGCAGTACTTC.

This clonotype is a singleton in its sample. This chain joins TRBV15 and TRBJ2-1; 14 positions agree with TRBD2. Unmatched junction bases numbered 1, after V lost 3 bases and J lost 12 bases. This CDR3 comprises 13 residues. Germline V lookup: CDR1 LNHNV, CDR2 YYDKDF (reference sequence). The CDR3 DNA is TGTGCCACCAGCAGTGGACTAGCGGGAGGGCAGTTCTTC. Protein sequence: CATSSGLAGGQFF.

The V gene is TRBV18, the J gene TRBJ2-1; D unclear. Germline CDR1 and CDR2: KGHSH and LQKENI. There are 15 residues in the CDR3. The V end lost 3 bases, the J end lost 4 bases, and 13 bases lay between the germline ends. This chain's CDR3 is CASSPELLGYNEQFF. The CDR3 DNA follows: TGTGCCAGCTCACCTGAGCTCCTGGGGTACAATGAGCAGTTCTTC.

The chain joins TRBV18 to TRBJ2-1; 8 nucleotides line up with TRBD2. Germline trimming cut 6 bases from V and 2 bases from J; bases unmatched to any gene: 3. Germline values: CDR1 KGHSH, CDR2 LQKENI. The CDR3 is made up of 14 amino acids. The CDR3 reads CASSRAGAYNEQFF. CDR3 DNA: TGTGCCAGCTCTAGAGCGGGGGCCTACAATGAGCAGTTCTTC.

The rearrangement joins TRBV20-1 to TRBJ2-1, with D perhaps given as TRBD1 or TRBD2 (5 bases each). V lost 3 bases and J 5 bases, leaving 14 bases between the germline ends. The CDR3 contains 14 residues. Germline V gives CDR1 DFQATT, CDR2 SNEGSKA (reference sequence). The CDR3: CSASSGLYDNEQFF. In nucleotides, the CDR3 is TGCAGTGCTAGTTCGGGGCTATATGACAATGAGCAGTTCTTC.

V gene TRBV21-1 combines with J gene TRBJ2-7; TRBD1, as called in the table, went unchecked against the DNA. TRBV21-1 is given as a pseudogene. The length of the CDR3 is 16 residues. CDR3 residues: CASSKTPRTTDYEQYF. As DNA, the CDR3 is TGTGCCAGCAGCAAAACCCCTCGGACAACCGACTACGAGCAGTACTTC.

There are a few counts of this clonotype. The V call is TRBV25-1, the J call TRBJ1-1, with 7 bases fitting TRBD1. J was trimmed by 7 bases and V by 5 bases; bases with no gene match: 1. This CDR3 has 11 amino acids. Germline V gene data show CDR1 as MGHDK and CDR2 as SYGVNS. CDR3 DNA sequence: TGTGCCAGCAGTCGGACAGGTGAAGCTTTCTTT. Its translation: CASSRTGEAFF. Filled out from reference TRBV25-1 and TRBJ1-1, the complete variable domain reads EADIYQTPRYLVIGTGKKITLECSQTMGHDKMYWYQQDPGMELHLIHYSYGVNSTEKGDLSSESTVSRIRTEHFPLTLESARPSHTSQYLCASSRTGEAFFGQGTRLTVV.

The chain employs TRBV15 and TRBJ1-2, with 7 positions matching TRBD1. CDR1 is LNHNV, CDR2 YYDKDF, per germline (reference sequence). The length of the CDR3 is 14 residues. V lost 2 bases, J lost 5 bases, and 5 bases stayed unmatched. As DNA, the CDR3 is TGTGCCACCAGCAGACCGGGACAGCTTTATGGCTACACCTTC. The encoded protein is CATSRPGQLYGYTF.

This sequence joins TRBV30 and TRBJ2-7, with D perhaps being TRBD1 or TRBD2 (7 bases each). Germline V lookup: CDR1 GTSNPN, CDR2 SVGIG (reference sequence). V was cut by 2 bases and J by 5 bases, with 10 bases left in between. CDR3 size: 12 residues. The CDR3 loop reads CAWSPGGDEQYF. CDR3 bases: TGTGCCTGGAGTCCAGGGGGGGACGAGCAGTACTTC.

This chain links TRBV7-9 with TRBJ2-7; D uncertain. The germline V gene has CDR1 SEHNR and CDR2 FQNEAQ (reference sequence). Trimming cost V 5 bases and J 2 bases, with 16 bases left between them. CDR3 length equals 15 residues. CDR3 protein: CASSLTRRSPYEQYF. The DNA for the CDR3 is TGTGCCAGCAGCCTAACGCGCAGGTCCCCCTACGAGCAGTACTTC.